A single sample gave rise to the 8 T cell receptor beta chains below, sequenced in a study of T cells in Graves' hyperthyroidism and ophthalmopathy. RNA transcripts served as the template for amplifying TCR beta CDR3 regions. First-round RT-PCR targeting the TCR CDR3 was performed with the HTBI primer set. MiXCR was run by TCRdb on the multiplex PCR reads, yielding one entry per CDR3 protein. The table shows around 200,000 distinct CDR3 sequences, with 18% occurring only once. The specimen was blood. All receptors come from a middle-aged man with Graves' hyperthyroidism.

This clonotype was seen repeatedly, ten times or more. This chain uses TRBV7-9 with TRBJ1-1, with D maybe TRBD1 (5 bases). Trimming pared 1 base from V and 5 bases from J, leaving 17 bases between. CDR1 is SEHNR, CDR2 FQNEAQ, per germline (reference sequence). This CDR3 spans 16 amino acids. CDR3 sequence (DNA): TGTGCCAGCAGCTTAGTTGGACAACCTAGAGGAACTGAAGCTTTCTTT. Its translation is CASSLVGQPRGTEAFF.

This clonotype was counted at least ten times. The chain couples TRBV30 to TRBJ1-3; no firm D call. The CDR3 extends over 14 amino acids. V was pared by 4 bases and J by 0 bases, with 10 bases between. CDR1 and CDR2 (germline): GTSNPN, SVGIG (reference sequence). CDR3 nucleotides: TGTGCCTGGAAGGGCACCAACTCTGGAAACACCATATATTTT. Translation: CAWKGTNSGNTIYF.

This clonotype was observed many times. The V and J genes are TRBV15 and TRBJ2-1; D is uncertain. The length of the CDR3 is 13 residues. V was cut by 0 bases and J by 5 bases, with 5 bases left in between. CDR1 is LNHNV, CDR2 YYDKDF, per germline (reference sequence). The CDR3 is CATSRDPDNEQFF. CDR3 nucleotide sequence: TGTGCCACCAGCAGAGATCCAGACAATGAGCAGTTCTTC.

This clonotype has at least ten counts. This chain links TRBV2 with TRBJ2-5; the D is unclear. This CDR3 contains 14 residues. V was clipped by 4 bases and J by 5 bases, with 14 bases between them. Germline CDR1 is SNHLY and CDR2 is FYNNEI. The CDR3 DNA reads TGTGCCAGCAGTGTCGCCCTTGATTGGGAGACCCAGTACTTC. Translating gives CASSVALDWETQYF.

CDR3 in DNA: TGTGCCATCAGCACCGGGACAGGGGCTGGAAACACCATATATTTT. Translation: CAISTGTGAGNTIYF. The genes are TRBV10-3 and TRBJ1-3, with 10 positions matching TRBD1. Germline trimming cut 6 bases from V and 2 bases from J; bases unmatched to any gene: 4. Per germline, CDR1 ENHRY and CDR2 SYGVKD. The CDR3 contains 15 residues.

The rearrangement links TRBV12-3 or TRBV12-4 to TRBJ2-2; 11 bases are a match to TRBD2. The J segment lost 9 bases and the V segment lost 5 bases, leaving 5 bases of the junction unmatched. This CDR3 is built from 14 residues. The CDR3 protein is CASSVSGGARELFF. The CDR3, as DNA: TGTGCCAGCAGTGTTAGCGGGGGGGCGCGGGAGCTGTTTTTT.

This clonotype was seen many times. The gene calls are TRBV20-1 and TRBJ1-1; no definite D call. Trimming removed 5 bases from V and 10 bases from J, with 5 bases in between. Germline assignment: CDR1 DFQATT and CDR2 SNEGSKA (reference sequence). The CDR3 runs to 8 residues. The CDR3 coding sequence is TGCAGTGCTCGAAGAGCTTTCTTT. Translated, it gives CSARRAFF.

This clonotype was found many times. The rearrangement joins TRBV7-2 to TRBJ2-3; 9 bases line up with TRBD2. This CDR3 has 14 amino acids. V gave up 4 bases and J gave up 1 base; unmatched junction bases: 0. Looked up from germline, CDR1 is SGHTA and CDR2 is FQGNSA. CDR3 loop: CASSSSGGTDTQYF. The DNA for the CDR3 is TGTGCCAGCAGCTCTAGCGGGGGCACAGATACGCAGTATTTT. Drawing the rest from reference TRBV7-2 and TRBJ2-3, the complete variable domain is GAGVSQSPSNKVTEKGKDVELRCDPISGHTALYWYRQSLGQGLEFLIYFQGNSAPDKSGLPSDRFSAERTGGSVSTLTIQRTQQEDSAVYLCASSSSGGTDTQYFGPGTRLTVL.